This T cell receptor (beta chain) was identified in a study of T cells after yellow fever vaccination. TCRdb itself ran the 5' RACE reads through MiXCR, one entry per CDR3 protein. The sample records 350,000 to 550,000 distinct CDR3 sequences, about 17% being singletons. This clonotype has only a few counts. This CDR3 spans 13 amino acids. The V end lost 1 base, the J end lost 4 bases, and 5 bases lay between the germline ends. Germline V gene lookup returns CDR1 MGHDK and CDR2 SYGVNS. The clonotype comes from a young man who received the YFV17D yellow fever vaccine. Sample: PBMCs, taken before the yellow fever booster vaccination. The V and J genes are TRBV25-1 and TRBJ2-1, with D perhaps matching TRBD2 (5 bases). Written as DNA, the CDR3 is TGTGCCAGCAGTGAATCGGGGTACAATGAGCAGTTCTTC. Protein sequence: CASSESGYNEQFF. Complete variable domain (other parts from reference TRBV25-1 and TRBJ2-1): EADIYQTPRYLVIGTGKKITLECSQTMGHDKMYWYQQDPGMELHLIHYSYGVNSTEKGDLSSESTVSRIRTEHFPLTLESARPSHTSQYLCASSESGYNEQFFGPGTRLTVL.